In this sample, the clone carrying this TCR beta chain turned up a few times. Its target is unknown. The Oncomine TCR Beta short-read assay was applied to DNA of cultured CD4+ T cells. Genomic DNA from cultured CD4+ T cells was extracted. TCRdb ran MiXCR on the PCR reads and lists one entry per CDR3 protein. Here the sample spans nearly 20,000 distinct CDR3 sequences, 40% to 55% being singletons. The treatment was: roughly 10-day PBMC culture with coronavirus spike peptide pools or control peptides (ViraFEST assay). This sample was included in a study of vaccination and CD4 T cells after COVID-19. CDR1 and CDR2 (germline): MNHEY, SVGEGT. The CDR3 has 12 amino acids. The V gene lost 6 bases and the J gene lost 5 bases, with 8 bases spanning the gap.

Sequenced material: CD4+ T cells from blood, cultured in vitro, taken after SARS-CoV-2 vaccination. This chain links TRBV6-2 or TRBV6-3 with TRBJ1-5; D gene unclear. The source is a human donor who had recovered from COVID-19. CDR3 in amino acids: CASSPADQPQHF. The CDR3 DNA is TGTGCCAGCAGCCCGGCCGATCAGCCCCAGCATTTT.